This T cell receptor (beta chain) was captured in a study of blood T cells in healthy people across ages. The study, taken as a whole, reports: The lack of PBMC sorting stopped any conclusive naive versus antigen-experienced comparison.

To note about this clonotype: What it binds is unknown.

Then a second PCR, running about 6 to 12 cycles, was carried out with a sample-barcoded 5' primer and a J-beta primer mix. Each CDR3 protein gets one entry after TCRdb re-called the 5' RACE reads with MiXCR. Here the sample spans 660,000 or so distinct CDR3 sequences, around three fifths being singletons. This sequence originates from a man in his 60s in good health. Sequencing input: blood.

CDR3 sequence (DNA): TGTGCCAGCAGCAAAGAGTACTTC. This encodes CASSKEYF. This sequence joins TRBV21-1 and TRBJ2-4. TRBV21-1 is reported as a pseudogene. This CDR3 contains 8 residues.